This is a list of T cell receptor beta chains from one sample in a study of cytomegalovirus exposure and HLA in healthy donors. The data were produced by immunoSEQ multiplex PCR, yet TCRdb's version contains in-frame clones alone and is incomplete. This sample has 130,000 to 150,000 clones, with approximately 91% found just once. Material: PBMCs. These receptors all stem from a man between 18 and 35 years old in good health and CMV-seronegative. Both conserved end residues are part of each CDR3. D genes are given only for firm matches. Size values are once, few and many counts, or a class for expanded clones, and some rows have none.

d_call clone_size j_call v_call cdr3_nt cdr3_aa
- - TRBJ1-1 TRBV10-3 TGTGCCATCAGTGAGGAAGAGAAAAAAGCTTTCTTT CAISEEEKKAFF
TRBD2 - TRBJ2-3 TRBV18 TGTGCCAGCTCATCGTGGACTAGCGGAAGCACAGATACGCAGTATTTT CASSSWTSGSTDTQYF
TRBD1 - TRBJ2-1 TRBV6-5 TGTGCCAGCAGTTCGGGGACAGGGTTAAACAATGAGCAGTTCTTC CASSSGTGLNNEQFF
- - TRBJ2-4 TRBV27 TGTGCCAGCAGTCCCGTAGCCAAAAACATTCAGTACTTC CASSPVAKNIQYF
- - TRBJ2-5 TRBV15 TGTGCCACCAGCCTTAGCGGAGATCAAGAGACCCAGTACTTC CATSLSGDQETQYF
- - TRBJ2-3 TRBV5-1 TGCGCCAGCAGGGAGGCCGAGGTTGGGACAGATACGCAGTATTTT CASREAEVGTDTQYF
- - TRBJ2-2 TRBV18 TGTGCCAGCTCACCACGGACTGAGGCCGGGGAGCTGTTTTTT CASSPRTEAGELFF
- - TRBJ1-2 TRBV5-1 TGCGCCAGCAGCACCAGGGGTAGTGACTATGGCTACACCTTC CASSTRGSDYGYTF
TRBD1 - TRBJ1-5 TRBV19 TGTGCCACAACACAGGGGAGAAGCAATCAGCCCCAGCATTTT CATTQGRSNQPQHF
TRBD2 - TRBJ2-1 TRBV7-3 TGTGCCAGCAGCTTAACTGTAGCGGGGGGCATGTTCTTC CASSLTVAGGMFF
TRBD1 - TRBJ2-2 TRBV9 TGTGCCAGCACCGGACAGGGGGACCCACACTCGAACACCGGGGAGCTGTTTTTT CASTGQGDPHSNTGELFF
- - TRBJ1-1 TRBV1 TGCACCAGCAGGCTGACAGGGTCGAACACTGAAGCTTTCTTT CTSRLTGSNTEAFF
- - TRBJ2-2 TRBV5-8 TGTGCCAGCAGCTGGCGGAGGGGCACCGGGGAGCTGTTTTTT CASSWRRGTGELFF
- - TRBJ1-1 TRBV7-9 TGTGCCAGCAGCCAAAGGACAGCTGACACTGAAGCTTTCTTT CASSQRTADTEAFF
- - TRBJ1-1 TRBV25-1 TGTGCCAGCAGTGAAAGAGGGTTGCACACTGAAGCTTTCTTT CASSERGLHTEAFF
TRBD1 - TRBJ1-1 TRBV7-8 TGTGCCAGCGGAAGTTCCGGGACAGCGACTTTTACTGAAGCTTTCTTT CASGSSGTATFTEAFF
- - TRBJ2-2 TRBV19 TGTGCCAGTACCCCCATTGCAGCGATGAGGAACACCGGGGAGCTGTTTTTT CASTPIAAMRNTGELFF
- - TRBJ2-1 TRBV4-3 TGCGCCAGCAGCCAAGATTCGCACCCGAGCTCCTACAATGAGCAGTTCTTC CASSQDSHPSSYNEQFF
- - TRBJ2-7 TRBV7-2 TGTGCCAGCAGCTTAGCAGGGGCTACCTACGAGCAGTACTTC CASSLAGATYEQYF
- - TRBJ1-1 TRBV28 TGTGCCAGCAGTTTTATCGGGAACACTGAAGCTTTCTTT CASSFIGNTEAFF
TRBD2 once TRBJ2-2 TRBV5-1 TGCGCCAGCAGTTACCAGCGGGGGGGCACCGGGGAGCTGTTTTTT CASSYQRGGTGELFF
TRBD2 few TRBJ2-3 TRBV4-3 TGCGCCAGCAGCCAAGTACTAGCGGGAGGGCCCACAGATACGCAGTATTTT CASSQVLAGGPTDTQYF
- once TRBJ1-3 TRBV4-3 TGCGCCAGCAGCCAAGAATTGTCAGTAACCTCTGGAAACACCATATATTTT CASSQELSVTSGNTIYF
- once TRBJ1-6 TRBV6-5 TGTGCCAGCAATTCCGTCCGGGGAAATTCACCCCTCCACTTT CASNSVRGNSPLHF
- - TRBJ2-1 TRBV7-8 TGTGCCAGCAGCTTATCGTACAAAAACCCAAACAATGAGCAGTTCTTC CASSLSYKNPNNEQFF
- - TRBJ2-3 TRBV2 TGTGCCAGCAGCTGGAACAGGCAGTCCACAGATACGCAGTATTTT CASSWNRQSTDTQYF
- - TRBJ1-2 TRBV2 TGTGCCAGCAGTGAGCGGCGATCTGGGGGCTACACCTTC CASSERRSGGYTF
- - TRBJ2-7 TRBV2 TGTGCCAGCAGTGATGGGGCGTACGAGGAGCAGTACTTC CASSDGAYEEQYF
- - TRBJ2-3 TRBV12-5 TGTGCTAGTGGAGAGGACAGACTCACAGATACGCAGTATTTT CASGEDRLTDTQYF
TRBD1 - TRBJ1-2 TRBV6-5 TGTGCCAGCAGCCACGGGGTCAGGGGGTATGGCTACACCTTC CASSHGVRGYGYTF
TRBD2 - TRBJ2-3 TRBV9 TGTGCCAGCAGCGTTTCGCTAGCGGGGGGGCCTAGCACAGATACGCAGTATTTT CASSVSLAGGPSTDTQYF
TRBD1 - TRBJ1-5 TRBV11-2 TGTGCCAGCAGCCGAAATCAGGGGGCGAATCAGCCCCAGCATTTT CASSRNQGANQPQHF
- - TRBJ2-1 TRBV14 TGTGCCAGCAGCCAGGGCGGACAGATCTCCTACAATGAGCAGTTCTTC CASSQGGQISYNEQFF
TRBD1 - TRBJ2-3 TRBV6-1 TGTGCCAGCAGTGTGACAGGGGTCCTCACAGATACGCAGTATTTT CASSVTGVLTDTQYF
- - TRBJ1-2 TRBV27 TGTGCCAGCAAGGGACAAGGGAACAATGGCTACACCTTC CASKGQGNNGYTF
TRBD2 - TRBJ2-1 TRBV19 TGTGCCAGTAGTACGTCGCGGGAGGATGAGCAGTTCTTC CASSTSREDEQFF
TRBD1 once TRBJ1-2 TRBV9 TGTGCCAGCAGCGACCATCCCGCGGGACAGGCGATAAGCTATGGCTACACCTTC CASSDHPAGQAISYGYTF
- - TRBJ2-3 TRBV7-9 TGTGCCAGCACTCACAGCCTCGGCACAGATACGCAGTATTTT CASTHSLGTDTQYF
- - TRBJ2-2 TRBV7-9 TGTGCCAGCAGTTTGCAGAGAGGGCGGGCCGGGGAGCTGTTTTTT CASSLQRGRAGELFF
- once TRBJ2-5 TRBV27 TGTGCCAGCAGCCGAAAGGGGCGGTCCCATTCCCAAGAGACCCAGTACTTC CASSRKGRSHSQETQYF
TRBD1 - TRBJ1-1 TRBV30 TGTGCCTTCCGACAATTGGACAGGGGGCCAACTGAAGCTTTCTTT CAFRQLDRGPTEAFF
- - TRBJ1-2 TRBV5-4 TGTGCCAGCAGCTTGGCAGGGGATGGCTACACCTTC CASSLAGDGYTF
- - TRBJ2-3 TRBV10-3 TGTGCCATCACCGAGTCGGAGGTTTTCACAGATACGCAGTATTTT CAITESEVFTDTQYF
TRBD1 - TRBJ2-3 TRBV15 TGTGCCACTTCGAGAGGGCAGGGGGTATATACGCAGTATTTT CATSRGQGVYTQYF
TRBD2 - TRBJ2-5 TRBV6-5 TGTGCCAGCAGTTACTCCCTCGGACTGCGGGGGTGGACCCAGTACTTC CASSYSLGLRGWTQYF
- - TRBJ2-5 TRBV7-2 TGTGCCAGCAGCTTAGCCGGGAGCGGTCAAGAGACCCAGTACTTC CASSLAGSGQETQYF
- - TRBJ1-2 TRBV6-5 TGTGCCAGCACCAAGCGGGGGAGGTGGGGCTACACCTTC CASTKRGRWGYTF
- - TRBJ2-2 TRBV5-1 TGCGCCAGCAGCTTGGCGACCGGGGAGCTGTTTTTT CASSLATGELFF
TRBD1 - TRBJ1-1 TRBV7-3 TGTGCCAGCAGCCGGACAGGGGTTGGGCCAGGGAACACTGAAGCTTTCTTT CASSRTGVGPGNTEAFF
TRBD2 once TRBJ2-3 TRBV5-4 TGTGCCAGCAGCCCTGGACTAGCGGGAGCTGGCACAGATACGCAGTATTTT CASSPGLAGAGTDTQYF
TRBD1 - TRBJ1-4 TRBV10-3 TGTGCCATCTTCGACAGGGAAGACGAAAAACTGTTTTTT CAIFDREDEKLFF
TRBD1 - TRBJ1-4 TRBV5-1 TGCGCCAGCAGCTCAGGGACAGGCGATAATGAAAAACTGTTTTTT CASSSGTGDNEKLFF
- - TRBJ2-3 TRBV11-2 TGTGCCAGCAGCTTAGGACTACCCACAGATACGCAGTATTTT CASSLGLPTDTQYF
TRBD2 - TRBJ2-1 TRBV9 TGTGCCAGCAGCGTAGGGAGGACTAGCAGGACGAATGAGCAGTTCTTC CASSVGRTSRTNEQFF
TRBD2 - TRBJ2-1 TRBV7-8 TGTGCCAGCAGTCCGGGACTAGCGGGAGTCTACAATGAGCAGTTCTTC CASSPGLAGVYNEQFF
TRBD1 - TRBJ1-2 TRBV5-5 TGTGCCAGCAGCTTGGACCCCCGACAGGGCGGCCGGGGCTACACCTTC CASSLDPRQGGRGYTF
TRBD1 - TRBJ1-2 TRBV27 TGTGCCAGCAGTTTAGCGGGGACAGGGGTTCCGCGGGGCTACACCTTC CASSLAGTGVPRGYTF
TRBD2 once TRBJ2-7 TRBV6-7 TGTGCCAGCAGTTACTATCGGGGGGGGCCCCACGAGCAGTACTTC CASSYYRGGPHEQYF
TRBD2 - TRBJ2-1 TRBV19 TGTGCCAGTAGTATAGGCGGGACTACTTTCTACAATGAGCAGTTCTTC CASSIGGTTFYNEQFF
TRBD2 - TRBJ2-2 TRBV10-3 TGTGCCATCAGTGGAAGACTAGCGGGCCTGAACACCGGGGAGCTGTTTTTT CAISGRLAGLNTGELFF